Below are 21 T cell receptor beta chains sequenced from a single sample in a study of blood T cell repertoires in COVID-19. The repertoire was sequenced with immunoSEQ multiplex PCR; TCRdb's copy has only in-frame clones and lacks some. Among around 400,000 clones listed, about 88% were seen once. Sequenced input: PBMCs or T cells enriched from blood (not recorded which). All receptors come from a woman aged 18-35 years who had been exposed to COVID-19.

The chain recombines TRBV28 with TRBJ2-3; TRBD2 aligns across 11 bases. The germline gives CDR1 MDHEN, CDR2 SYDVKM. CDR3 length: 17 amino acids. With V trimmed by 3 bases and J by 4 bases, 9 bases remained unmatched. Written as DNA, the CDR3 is TGTGCCAGCAGTTTTGCCTCGCGACTAGCGGGATCAGATACGCAGTATTTT. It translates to CASSFASRLAGSDTQYF.

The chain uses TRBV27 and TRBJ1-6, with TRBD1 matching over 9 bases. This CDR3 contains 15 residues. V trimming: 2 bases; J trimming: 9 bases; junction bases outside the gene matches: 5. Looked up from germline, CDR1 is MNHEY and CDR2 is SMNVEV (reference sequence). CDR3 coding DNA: TGTGCCAGCAGTTTAGTACAGGGGGCGGCTTCACCCCTCCACTTT. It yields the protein CASSLVQGAASPLHF.

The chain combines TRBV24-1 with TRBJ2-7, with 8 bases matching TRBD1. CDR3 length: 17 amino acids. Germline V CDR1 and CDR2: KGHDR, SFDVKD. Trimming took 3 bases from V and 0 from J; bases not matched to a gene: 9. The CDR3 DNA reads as TGTGCCACCAGTGATCCCAACACAGGGGGGAGCTCCTACGAGCAGTACTTC. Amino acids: CATSDPNTGGSSYEQYF.

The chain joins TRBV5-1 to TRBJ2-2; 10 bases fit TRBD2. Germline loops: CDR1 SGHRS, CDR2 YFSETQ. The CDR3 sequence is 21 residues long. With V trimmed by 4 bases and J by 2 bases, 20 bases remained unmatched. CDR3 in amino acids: CASSAVFRLTLAGDNTGELFF. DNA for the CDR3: TGCGCCAGCAGCGCCGTCTTTAGGTTGACCCTAGCGGGAGACAACACCGGGGAGCTGTTTTTT.

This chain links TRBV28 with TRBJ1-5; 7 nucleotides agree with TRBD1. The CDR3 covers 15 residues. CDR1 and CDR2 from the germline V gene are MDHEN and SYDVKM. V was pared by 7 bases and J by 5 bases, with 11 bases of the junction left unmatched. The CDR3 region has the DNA TGTGCCAGCAATCGACGTGACAGGGTCGATCAGCCCCAGCATTTT. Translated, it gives CASNRRDRVDQPQHF.

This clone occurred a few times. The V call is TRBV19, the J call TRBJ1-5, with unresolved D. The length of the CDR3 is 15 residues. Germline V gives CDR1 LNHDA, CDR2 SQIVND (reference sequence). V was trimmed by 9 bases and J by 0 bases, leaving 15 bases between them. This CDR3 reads CASIIQASSNQPQHF. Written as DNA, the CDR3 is TGTGCCAGCATCATTCAGGCCTCTAGCAATCAGCCCCAGCATTTT.

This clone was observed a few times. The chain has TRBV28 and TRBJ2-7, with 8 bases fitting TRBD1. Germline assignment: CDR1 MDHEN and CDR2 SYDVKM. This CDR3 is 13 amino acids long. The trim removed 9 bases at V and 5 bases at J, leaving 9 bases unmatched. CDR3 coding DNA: TGTGCCAGTAAGGGGGACAGGCTAAACGAGCAGTACTTC. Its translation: CASKGDRLNEQYF.

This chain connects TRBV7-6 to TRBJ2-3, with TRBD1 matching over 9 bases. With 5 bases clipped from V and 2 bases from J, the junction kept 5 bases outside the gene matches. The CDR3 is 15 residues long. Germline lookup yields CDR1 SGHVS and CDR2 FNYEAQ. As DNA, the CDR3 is TGTGCCAGCAGCGTGGGACAGGGCCTCACAGATACGCAGTATTTT. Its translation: CASSVGQGLTDTQYF.

This CDR3 is CSASFAGDWNEQFF. In DNA form, the CDR3 reads TGCAGTGCTAGTTTCGCGGGAGATTGGAATGAGCAGTTCTTC. The chain links TRBV20-1 to TRBJ2-1; 7 bases match TRBD2. Looked up from germline, CDR1 is DFQATT and CDR2 is SNEGSKA (reference sequence). The CDR3 runs 14 residues. With V trimmed by 3 bases and J by 7 bases, 9 bases remained unmatched.

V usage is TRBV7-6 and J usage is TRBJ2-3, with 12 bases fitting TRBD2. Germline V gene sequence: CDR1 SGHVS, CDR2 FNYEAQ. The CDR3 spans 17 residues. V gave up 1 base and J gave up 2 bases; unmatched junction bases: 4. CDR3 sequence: CASSLGTSGEFTDTQYF. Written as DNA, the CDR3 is TGTGCCAGCAGCTTAGGGACTAGCGGGGAGTTCACAGATACGCAGTATTTT.

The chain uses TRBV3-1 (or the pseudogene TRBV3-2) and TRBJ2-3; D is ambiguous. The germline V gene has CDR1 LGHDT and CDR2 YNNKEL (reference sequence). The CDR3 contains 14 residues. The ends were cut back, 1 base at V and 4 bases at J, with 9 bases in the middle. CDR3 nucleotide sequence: TGTGCCAGCAGCCAAGGATTAGTAGCAGATACGCAGTATTTT. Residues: CASSQGLVADTQYF.

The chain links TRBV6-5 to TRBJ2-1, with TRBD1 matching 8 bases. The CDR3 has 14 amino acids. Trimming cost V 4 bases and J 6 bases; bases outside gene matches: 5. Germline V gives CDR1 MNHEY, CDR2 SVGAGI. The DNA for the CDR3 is TGTGCCAGCAGTTCCAGGGGGCTAGGCAATGAGCAGTTCTTC. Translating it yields CASSSRGLGNEQFF.

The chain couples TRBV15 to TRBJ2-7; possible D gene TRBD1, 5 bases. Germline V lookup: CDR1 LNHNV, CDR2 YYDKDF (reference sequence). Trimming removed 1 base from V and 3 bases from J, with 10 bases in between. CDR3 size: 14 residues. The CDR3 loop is CATSRAPGIYEQYF. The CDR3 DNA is TGTGCCACCAGCAGAGCTCCAGGGATCTACGAGCAGTACTTC. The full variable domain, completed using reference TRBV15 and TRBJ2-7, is DAMVIQNPRYQVTQFGKPVTLSCSQTLNHNVMYWYQQKSSQAPKLLFHYYDKDFNNEADTPDNFQSRRPNTSFCFLDIRSPGLGDTAMYLCATSRAPGIYEQYFGPGTRLTVT.

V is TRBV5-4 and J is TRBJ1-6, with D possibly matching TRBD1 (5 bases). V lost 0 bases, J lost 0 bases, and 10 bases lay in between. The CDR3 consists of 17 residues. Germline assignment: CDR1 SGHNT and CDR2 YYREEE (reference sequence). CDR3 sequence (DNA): TGTGCCAGCAGCTTGGGGGGCAGAAGCTCCTATAATTCACCCCTCCACTTT. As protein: CASSLGGRSSYNSPLHF. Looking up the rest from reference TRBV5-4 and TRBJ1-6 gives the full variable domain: ETGVTQSPTHLIKTRGQQVTLRCSSQSGHNTVSWYQQALGQGPQFIFQYYREEENGRGNFPPRFSGLQFPNYSSELNVNALELDDSALYLCASSLGGRSSYNSPLHFGNGTRLTVT.

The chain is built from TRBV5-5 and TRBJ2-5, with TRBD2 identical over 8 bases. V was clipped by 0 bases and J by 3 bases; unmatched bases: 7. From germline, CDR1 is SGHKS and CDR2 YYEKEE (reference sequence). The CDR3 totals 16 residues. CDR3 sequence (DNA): TGTGCCAGCAGCTTGGAAGAGGTTAGCGGGAAAGAGACCCAGTACTTC. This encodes CASSLEEVSGKETQYF.

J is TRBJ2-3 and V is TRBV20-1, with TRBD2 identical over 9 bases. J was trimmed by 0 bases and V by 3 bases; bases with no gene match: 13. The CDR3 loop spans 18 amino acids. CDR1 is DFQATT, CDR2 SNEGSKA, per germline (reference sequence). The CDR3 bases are TGCAGTGCTAGTGGGGCTCTAGCGGGACCGACTAGCACAGATACGCAGTATTTT. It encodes CSASGALAGPTSTDTQYF.

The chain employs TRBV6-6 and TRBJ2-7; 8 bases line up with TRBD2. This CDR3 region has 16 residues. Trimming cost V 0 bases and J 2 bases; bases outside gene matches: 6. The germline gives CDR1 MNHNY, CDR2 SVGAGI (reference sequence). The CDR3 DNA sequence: TGTGCCAGCAGTTACTCGATGATAGCGGGGACCTACGAGCAGTACTTC. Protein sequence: CASSYSMIAGTYEQYF.

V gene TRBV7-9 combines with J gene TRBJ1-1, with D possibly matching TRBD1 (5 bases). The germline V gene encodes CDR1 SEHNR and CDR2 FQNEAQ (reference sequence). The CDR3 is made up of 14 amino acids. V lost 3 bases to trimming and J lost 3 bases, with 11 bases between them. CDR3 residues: CASSFQGWYTEAFF. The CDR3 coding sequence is TGTGCCAGCAGCTTTCAGGGTTGGTACACTGAAGCTTTCTTT.

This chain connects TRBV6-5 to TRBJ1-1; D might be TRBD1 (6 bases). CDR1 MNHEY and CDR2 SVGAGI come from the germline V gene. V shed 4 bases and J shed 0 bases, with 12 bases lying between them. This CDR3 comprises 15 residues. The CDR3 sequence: CASSSDRTMNTEAFF. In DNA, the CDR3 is TGTGCCAGCAGTTCCGACAGGACCATGAACACTGAAGCTTTCTTT.

The CDR3 region is CASSLTGERNQPQHF. The CDR3 DNA reads TGTGCCAGCAGCTTAACAGGGGAACGCAATCAGCCCCAGCATTTT. The V call is TRBV7-6, the J call TRBJ1-5, with TRBD1 identical over 7 bases. CDR1 is SGHVS, CDR2 FNYEAQ, per germline. The CDR3 length is 15 residues. V was clipped by 2 bases and J by 2 bases; unmatched bases: 3.

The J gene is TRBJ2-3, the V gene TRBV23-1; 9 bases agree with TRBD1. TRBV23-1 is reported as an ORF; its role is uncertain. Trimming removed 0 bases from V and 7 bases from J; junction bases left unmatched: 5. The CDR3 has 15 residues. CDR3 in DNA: TGCGCCAGCAGTCAATCTGGTACAGGGGGCAATACGCAGTATTTT. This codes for CASSQSGTGGNTQYF.